Sequencing of this T cell receptor (beta chain) was carried out in a study of CD8+CD57+ T cells in acquired aplastic anemia. By flow cytometry, patients selected for sequencing had shown an expansion of CD8+CD57+ cells. The patients all had a severe acquired aplastic anemia diagnosis. The CDR3 spans 14 residues. Between the trimmed V and J ends, which lost 4 bases and 7 bases, there was a span of 11 bases. Germline lookup yields CDR1 SEHNR and CDR2 FQNEAQ (reference sequence). Researchers used genomic DNA as the template to profile TCR beta VDJ and CDR3. TCRdb reprocessed the reads via MiXCR and lists one record per CDR3 protein. The sample carries 250,000 or so distinct CDR3 sequences, around 45% recorded once.

The chain carries TRBV7-9 and TRBJ1-6, with D maybe TRBD1 (5 bases). The clonotype originates from a human donor with aplastic anemia. Sequencing was carried out using sorted CD4+, CD8+, or CD8+CD57+ T cells (not recorded which) from PBMCs. In DNA form, the CDR3 reads TGTGCCAGCAGCTCCGGACAAGAAAATTCACCCCTCCACTTT. It is translated as CASSSGQENSPLHF.